This T cell receptor (beta chain) was documented in a study of cytomegalovirus exposure and HLA in healthy donors. Note on this clone: Its target is unknown.

The PCR had 60 Vbeta and 13 Jbeta primers. Generated by immunoSEQ multiplex PCR, the TCRdb table keeps only in-frame clones and is missing some. The sample includes approximately 32,000 clones, more than 90% seen only once; the top ten take approximately 2.5%. Study-level findings and limits: Accurate prediction of most subjects' HLA-A and HLA-B alleles from TCR beta sequences was reported. On later analysis, the bulk of CMV-associated TCR beta chains appeared to be HLA-restricted.

Material: PBMCs. The sequence was collected from a woman under 30 in good health and CMV-seronegative.

Here the CDR3 DNA reads TGTGCCAGCAGCAACCGATATAAGCGGGAGCGCGGAGAGACCCAGTACTTC. Translating it yields CASSNRYKRERGETQYF. The chain employs TRBV21-1 and TRBJ2-5; the DNA was not used to check the table's D call, TRBD2. TRBV21-1 is a listed pseudogene. CDR3 size: 17 residues.